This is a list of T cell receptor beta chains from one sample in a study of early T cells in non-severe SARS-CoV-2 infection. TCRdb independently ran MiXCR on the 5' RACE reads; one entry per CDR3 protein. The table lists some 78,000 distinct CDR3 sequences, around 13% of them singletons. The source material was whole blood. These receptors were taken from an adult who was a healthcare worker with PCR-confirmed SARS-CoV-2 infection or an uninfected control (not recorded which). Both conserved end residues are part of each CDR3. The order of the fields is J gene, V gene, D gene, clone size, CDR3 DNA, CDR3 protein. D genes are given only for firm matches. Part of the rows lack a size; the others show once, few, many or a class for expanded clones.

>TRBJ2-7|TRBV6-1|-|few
TGTGCCAGCAGTGGCCACAGGCTACCCTACGAGCAGTACTTC
CASSGHRLPYEQYF
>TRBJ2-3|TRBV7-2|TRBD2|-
TGTGCCAGCAGCATCGGGGGGGGCACAGATACGCAGTATTTT
CASSIGGGTDTQYF
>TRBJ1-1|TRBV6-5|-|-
TGTGCCAGCAGTTACCCAGGGGAAACTGAAGCTTTCTTT
CASSYPGETEAFF
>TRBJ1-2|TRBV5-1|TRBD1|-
TGCGCCAGCAGCGGGACAGCTAACTATGGCTACACCTTC
CASSGTANYGYTF
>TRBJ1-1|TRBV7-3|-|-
TGTGCCAGCAGCTTTGCGGGGACGAACACTGAAGCTTTCTTT
CASSFAGTNTEAFF
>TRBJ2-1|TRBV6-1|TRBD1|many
TGTGCCAGCAGCCTGGACAGGAACTCCTACAATGAGCAGTTCTTC
CASSLDRNSYNEQFF
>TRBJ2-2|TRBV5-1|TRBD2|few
TGCGCCAGCAGCTTGGTAGCGGGAGACACCGGGGAGCTGTTTTTT
CASSLVAGDTGELFF
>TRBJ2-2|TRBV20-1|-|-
TGCAGTGCCCCGTCGGGGGTGGGCACCGGGGAGCTGTTTTTT
CSAPSGVGTGELFF
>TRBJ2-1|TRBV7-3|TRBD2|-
TGTGCCAGCAGCCAGGGACTAGCGGGGTACGGCGAGCAGTTCTTC
CASSQGLAGYGEQFF
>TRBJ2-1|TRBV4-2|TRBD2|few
TGTGCCAGCAGCCCCGGACTAGCGGGGCCACAGGGTGAGCAGTTCTTC
CASSPGLAGPQGEQFF
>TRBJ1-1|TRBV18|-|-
TGTGCCAGCTCACCACAGTCGGAGAACACTGAAGCTTTCTTT
CASSPQSENTEAFF
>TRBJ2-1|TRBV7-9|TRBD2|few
TGTGCCAGCAGCCCGAGTAGAGGGACTAGCGGCCCTATGAAGCAGTTCTTC
CASSPSRGTSGPMKQFF
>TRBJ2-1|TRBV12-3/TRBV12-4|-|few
TGTGCCACCGCCCCTCAGGGGGGATCCTACAATGAGCAGTTCTTC
CATAPQGGSYNEQFF
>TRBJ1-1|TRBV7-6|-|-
TGTGCCAGCAGCTTACGGGGAAAGAACACTGAAGCTTTCTTT
CASSLRGKNTEAFF
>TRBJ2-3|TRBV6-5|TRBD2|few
TGTGCCAGCAGTTTAGCGGGGGGGTCAGATACGCAGTATTTT
CASSLAGGSDTQYF
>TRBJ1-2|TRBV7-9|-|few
TGTGCCAGCAGCTATAACGAGGGGAACTATGGCTACACCTTC
CASSYNEGNYGYTF
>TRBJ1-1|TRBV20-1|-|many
TGCAGTGCTAGAGTGAGGTCGGAAGCTTTCTTT
CSARVRSEAFF
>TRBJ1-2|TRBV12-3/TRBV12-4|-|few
TGTGCCAGCTCCTTATTAAGGGGTTATGGCTACACCTTC
CASSLLRGYGYTF
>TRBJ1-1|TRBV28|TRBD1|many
TGTGCCAGCAGCTACGACAGGGGGCTATGGAACACTGAAGCTTTCTTT
CASSYDRGLWNTEAFF
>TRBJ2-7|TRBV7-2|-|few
TGTGCCAGCAGCTTTGTTCTTACTGAATCCTACGAGCAGTACTTC
CASSFVLTESYEQYF
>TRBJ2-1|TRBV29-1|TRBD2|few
TGCAGCGTCGAAACGACTAGCGGGGGCTACAATGAGCAGTTCTTC
CSVETTSGGYNEQFF
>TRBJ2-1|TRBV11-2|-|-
TGTGCCAGCAGCCTAGGACTTTTCCCCTACAATGAGCAGTTCTTC
CASSLGLFPYNEQFF
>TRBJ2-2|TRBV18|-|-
TGTGCCAGCTCACCACCGACGAACACCGGGGAGCTGTTTTTT
CASSPPTNTGELFF
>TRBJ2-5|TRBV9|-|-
TGTGCCAGCAGCGTAGCGGGCCAAGAGACCCAGTACTTC
CASSVAGQETQYF
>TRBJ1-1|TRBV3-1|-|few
TGTGCCAGCAGCCAAGCGGGGGCCGGCACTGAAGCTTTCTTT
CASSQAGAGTEAFF
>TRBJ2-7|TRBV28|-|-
TGTGCCAGCAGTCTCCATAAGGGCGCACCGTTCTACGAGCAGTACTTC
CASSLHKGAPFYEQYF
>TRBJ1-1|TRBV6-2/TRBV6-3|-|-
TGTGCCAGCAGAAACACGGTCAGGAGCACTGAAGCTTTCTTT
CASRNTVRSTEAFF
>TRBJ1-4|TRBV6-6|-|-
TGTGCCAGCAGTTACCCAGGGGAGGGGTTCGAAAAACTGTTTTTT
CASSYPGEGFEKLFF
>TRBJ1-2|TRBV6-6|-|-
TGTGCCAGCAGTTTACAGCTGCTCTATGGCTACACCTTC
CASSLQLLYGYTF
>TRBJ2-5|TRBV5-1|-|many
TGCGCCAGCAGCTTGGGGATCCAAGAGACCCAGTACTTC
CASSLGIQETQYF
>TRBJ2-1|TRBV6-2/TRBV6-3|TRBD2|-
TGTGCCAGCAGCAAAATCTGGACTAGCGGGAGAGGGAGAGAGAATGAGCAGTTCTTC
CASSKIWTSGRGRENEQFF
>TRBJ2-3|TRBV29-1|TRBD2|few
TGCAGCACAGCGGGAGGGACGACAGATACGCAGTATTTT
CSTAGGTTDTQYF
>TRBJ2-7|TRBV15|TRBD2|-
TGTGCCACCAGCAGCCTACCTCTAGCGGGAGATTTTTACGAGCAGTACTTC
CATSSLPLAGDFYEQYF
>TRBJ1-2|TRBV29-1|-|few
TGCAGCGGACAGGAGGCCTATGGCTACACCTTC
CSGQEAYGYTF
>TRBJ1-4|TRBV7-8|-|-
TGTGCCAGCAGCTTTGGGGGACTCTCTAATGAAAAACTGTTTTTT
CASSFGGLSNEKLFF
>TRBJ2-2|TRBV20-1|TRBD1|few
TGCAGTGCTCCGGGACAGGGGGACACCGGGGAGCTGTTTTTT
CSAPGQGDTGELFF
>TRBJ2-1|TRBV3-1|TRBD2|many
TGTGCCAGCAGCCAAGGTACCGGGCGGGGGGGACTGAGCTCCTACAATGAGCAGTTCTTC
CASSQGTGRGGLSSYNEQFF
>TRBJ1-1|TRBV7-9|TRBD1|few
TGTGCCAGCAGCTTACCTAACAGGGGCACTGAAGCTTTCTTT
CASSLPNRGTEAFF
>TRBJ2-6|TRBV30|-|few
TGTGCCTGGGGGACCGAGACGAGGTCTGGGGCCAACGTCCTGACTTTC
CAWGTETRSGANVLTF
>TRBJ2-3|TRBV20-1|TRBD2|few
TGCAGTGTTACGCGGCCTGGAGCGGGAGAAAGAGATACGCAGTATTTT
CSVTRPGAGERDTQYF
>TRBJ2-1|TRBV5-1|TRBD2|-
TGCGCCAGCAGCTTGGTAACTAGCGGGACGAGTGAGCAGTTCTTC
CASSLVTSGTSEQFF